This TCR beta chain appears in the sequencing data of a study of blood T cell repertoires in COVID-19. V dropped 0 bases and J dropped 5 bases, with 9 bases sitting between them. This CDR3 is 14 amino acids long. Germline V gene sequence: CDR1 SGDLS, CDR2 YYNGEE. Generated by immunoSEQ multiplex PCR, the TCRdb table keeps only in-frame clones and is missing some. The sample includes about 180,000 clones, approximately 81% seen only once; the top ten take 13% to 15%. The clonotype comes from a man aged 18 to 29 with active or convalescent COVID-19. The chain has TRBV9 and TRBJ2-1; D is unclear. Sequencing input: peripheral blood. The CDR3 region is CASSVGSNHNEQFF. Written as DNA, the CDR3 is TGTGCCAGCAGCGTAGGGAGTAACCACAATGAGCAGTTCTTC.